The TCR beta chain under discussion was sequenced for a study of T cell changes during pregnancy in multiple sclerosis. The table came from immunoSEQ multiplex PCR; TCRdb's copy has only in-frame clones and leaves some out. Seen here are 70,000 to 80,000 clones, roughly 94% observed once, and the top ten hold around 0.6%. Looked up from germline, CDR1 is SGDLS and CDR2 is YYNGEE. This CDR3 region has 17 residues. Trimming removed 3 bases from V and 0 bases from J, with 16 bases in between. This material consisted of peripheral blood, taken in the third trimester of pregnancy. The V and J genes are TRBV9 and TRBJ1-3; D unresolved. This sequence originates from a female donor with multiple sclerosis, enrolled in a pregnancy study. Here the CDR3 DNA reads TGTGCCAGCAGCGGCTTCCTCCCCCGGGGCTCTGGAAACACCATATATTTT. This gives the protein CASSGFLPRGSGNTIYF.